At least ten counts were recorded for the clone carrying this TCR beta chain. Its target is unknown. This specimen comes from a study of T cells in Graves' hyperthyroidism and ophthalmopathy. Across the study: Peripheral blood samples were taken at initial diagnosis, prior to any treatment.

Subjects with ophthalmopathy showed a Clinical Activity Score no lower than 3, a NOSPECS grade no lower than 4, and a duration shorter than 3 months. Notes on the study in general: Most clonotypes that expanded in the thyroid above 0.001 also showed up in blood. From stable hyperthyroidism, ophthalmopathy was separated by a 13 V-J model.

TCR beta CDR3 regions were amplified from RNA. The HTBI primer set drove a first-round RT-PCR of the TCR CDR3. TCRdb passed the multiplex PCR reads through MiXCR, listing each CDR3 protein once. The sample carries around 600,000 distinct CDR3 sequences, more than 15% recorded once. Trimming took off 7 bases at V and 4 bases at J, with 17 bases between the two ends. Germline values: CDR1 SGHVS, CDR2 FQNEAQ. This CDR3 spans 15 amino acids. The sequencing sample was made of blood. V usage is TRBV7-8 and J usage is TRBJ2-1; no clear D. The receptor comes from a woman aged 40 to 49 with Graves' ophthalmopathy. The CDR3 spells CASNTRVLRYNEQFF. The CDR3 bases are TGTGCCAGCAACACTCGAGTGTTAAGGTACAATGAGCAGTTCTTC.